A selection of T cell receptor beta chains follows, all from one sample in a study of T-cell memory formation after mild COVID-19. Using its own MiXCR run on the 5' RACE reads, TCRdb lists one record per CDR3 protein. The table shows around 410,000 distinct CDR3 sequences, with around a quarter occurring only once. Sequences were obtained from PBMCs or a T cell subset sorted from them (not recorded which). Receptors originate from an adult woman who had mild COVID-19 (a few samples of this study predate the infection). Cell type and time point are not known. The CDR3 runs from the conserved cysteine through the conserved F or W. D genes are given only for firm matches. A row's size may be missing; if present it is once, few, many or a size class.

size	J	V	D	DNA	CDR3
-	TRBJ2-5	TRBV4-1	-	TGCGCCAGCGGGGGGGGGCTCCAAGAGACCCAGTACTTC	CASGGGLQETQYF
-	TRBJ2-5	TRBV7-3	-	TGTGCCAGCAGCTCCGCAGGTCTCGGAGGGGAGACCCAGTACTTC	CASSSAGLGGETQYF
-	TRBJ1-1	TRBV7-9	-	TGTGCCAGCAGCTTAGGACGAAGGGGGGGTTGGACTGAAGCTTTCTTT	CASSLGRRGGWTEAFF
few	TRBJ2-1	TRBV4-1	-	TGCGCCAGCAGCAGCTGGGTGGCGGCAACTTACAATGAGCAGTTCTTC	CASSSWVAATYNEQFF
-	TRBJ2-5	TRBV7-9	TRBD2	TGTGCCAGCAGCTTTGCGGGAGGAGGAGATCAAGAGACCCAGTACTTC	CASSFAGGGDQETQYF
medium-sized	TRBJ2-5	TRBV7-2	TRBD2	TGTGCCAGCAGCTACGGGACTAGCCGAGAGACCCAGTACTTC	CASSYGTSRETQYF
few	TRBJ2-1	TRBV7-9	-	TGTGCCAGCAGCTCCGAGTGGGAAGAAGAGCAGTTCTTC	CASSSEWEEEQFF
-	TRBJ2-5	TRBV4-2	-	TGTGCCAGCAGCCGCGAAAGAGCGCCTAGGGAGACCCAGTACTTC	CASSRERAPRETQYF
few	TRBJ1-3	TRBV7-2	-	TGTGCCAGCAGCTTAGTTTGGACATCCTCTGGAAACACCATATATTTT	CASSLVWTSSGNTIYF
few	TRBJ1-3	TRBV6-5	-	TGTGCCAGCAGTTACAAACAGGGTCCTGGAAACACCATATATTTT	CASSYKQGPGNTIYF
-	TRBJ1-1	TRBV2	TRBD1	TGTGCCACCACGATGGGGGGGCGGACAGGTGAAGCTTTCTTT	CATTMGGRTGEAFF
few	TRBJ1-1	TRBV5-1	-	TGCGCCAGCAGCTATGGACGTTCTATGAACACTGAAGCTTTCTTT	CASSYGRSMNTEAFF
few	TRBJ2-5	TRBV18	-	TGTGCCAGCTCACCACCGGGAGTCCAAGAGACCCAGTACTTC	CASSPPGVQETQYF
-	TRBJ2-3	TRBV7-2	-	TGTGCCAGCAGGGGTCCCGGAGATACGCAGTATTTT	CASRGPGDTQYF
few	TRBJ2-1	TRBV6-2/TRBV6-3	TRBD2	TGTGCCAGCAGTTACTCCCTCACTAGCGGGAGTTTGGATGAGCAGTTCTTC	CASSYSLTSGSLDEQFF
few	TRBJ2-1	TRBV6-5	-	TGTGCCGCCGCGATTTCTGAATACAATGAGCAGTTCTTC	CAAAISEYNEQFF
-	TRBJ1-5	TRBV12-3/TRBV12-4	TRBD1	TGTGCCAGCAGTCCTCGGGGACAGGGGTTGTCTCAGCCCCAGCATTTT	CASSPRGQGLSQPQHF
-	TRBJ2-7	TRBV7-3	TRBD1	TGTGCCAGCAGCTTCACCAAGGCGGGGGACAGGGGTTCCTACGAGCAGTACTTC	CASSFTKAGDRGSYEQYF
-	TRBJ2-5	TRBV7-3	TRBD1	TGTGCCAGCAGCTCGACAGGGGGTGGGGAGACCCAGTACTTC	CASSSTGGGETQYF
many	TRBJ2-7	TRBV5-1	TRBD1	TGTGCCAGTAGTTCGGGACAGGGGCCCTACGAGCAGTACTTC	CASSSGQGPYEQYF
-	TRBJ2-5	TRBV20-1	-	TGCAGTGCTGATAGTAGGCAAGAGACCCAGTACTTC	CSADSRQETQYF
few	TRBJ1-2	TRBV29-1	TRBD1	TGCAGCGTTTCACCCACAGGGGGAAACTATGGCTACACCTTC	CSVSPTGGNYGYTF
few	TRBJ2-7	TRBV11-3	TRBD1	TGTGCCAGCAGCCTGACAGGGCTCACAGAGCAGTACTTC	CASSLTGLTEQYF
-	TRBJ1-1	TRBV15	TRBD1	TGTGCCACCAGCACCCCGGACAGGCTTGGTACTGAAGCTTTCTTT	CATSTPDRLGTEAFF
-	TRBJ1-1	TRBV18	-	TGTGCCAGCTCACCGGGGGGCCCCCCACGGGGGTCGAACACTGAAGCTTTCTTT	CASSPGGPPRGSNTEAFF
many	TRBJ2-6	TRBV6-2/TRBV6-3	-	TGTGCCAGCAGTACAGTCTCTGGGGCCAACGTCCTGACTTTC	CASSTVSGANVLTF
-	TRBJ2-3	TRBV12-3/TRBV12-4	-	TGTGCCAGCAGTGAGGCGGGAGATACGCAGTATTTT	CASSEAGDTQYF
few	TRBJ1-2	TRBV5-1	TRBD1	TGCGCCAGCAGCTTGGCTCAGGGGGATGGCTACACCTTC	CASSLAQGDGYTF
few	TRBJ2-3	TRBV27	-	TGTGCCAGCAGCCCCGTCGGGAGCACAGATACGCAGTATTTT	CASSPVGSTDTQYF
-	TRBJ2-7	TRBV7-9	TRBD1	TGTGCCAGCAGCCTACGGGACAGCGATTACTACGAGCAGTACTTC	CASSLRDSDYYEQYF
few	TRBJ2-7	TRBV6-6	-	TGTGCCAGCAGTTACGAAACCGAGACCTACGAGCAGTACTTC	CASSYETETYEQYF
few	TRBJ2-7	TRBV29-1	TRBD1	TGCAGCGTTAGGACAGGGGGACCCTACGAGCAGTACTTC	CSVRTGGPYEQYF
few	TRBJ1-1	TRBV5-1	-	TGCGCCAGCTCCCTAACTCTGACAAACACTGAAGCTTTCTTT	CASSLTLTNTEAFF
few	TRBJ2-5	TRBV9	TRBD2	TGTGCCAGCAGCTCTCGGACTAGCGGGACCCAAGAGACCCAGTACTTC	CASSSRTSGTQETQYF
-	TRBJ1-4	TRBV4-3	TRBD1	TGCGCCAGCAGGGAGGGGACAGGGCGTAATGAAAAACTGTTTTTT	CASREGTGRNEKLFF
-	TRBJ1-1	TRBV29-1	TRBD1	TGCAGCGTCCGAGACAGGGTGGATTCGAACACTGAAGCTTTCTTT	CSVRDRVDSNTEAFF
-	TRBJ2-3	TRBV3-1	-	TGTGCCAGCAGCCTCGGGGGCAGGCCAGATACGCAGTATTTT	CASSLGGRPDTQYF
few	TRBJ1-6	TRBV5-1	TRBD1	TGCGCCAGCAGCACTTGGACAGGAGAGAATTCACCCCTCCACTTT	CASSTWTGENSPLHF
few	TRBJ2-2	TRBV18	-	TGTGCCAGCTCACCACAGGGATCTTCGAACACCGGGGAGCTGTTTTTT	CASSPQGSSNTGELFF
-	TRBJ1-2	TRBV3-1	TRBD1	TGTGCCAGCAGCCAAGTGGGACAGGGGTTCGTCGCCTTC	CASSQVGQGFVAF
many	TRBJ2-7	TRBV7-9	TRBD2	TGTGCCAGCAGCCTGGCGGGAGTTTCCTACGAGCAGTACTTC	CASSLAGVSYEQYF
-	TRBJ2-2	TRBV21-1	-	TGTGCCAGCAGCAAAGAGACTAGCGGGAACACCGGGGAGCTGTTTTTT	CASSKETSGNTGELFF
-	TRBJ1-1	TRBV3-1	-	TGTGCCAGCAGCTCCCCGTCCCAGGGGACTGAAGCTTTCTTT	CASSSPSQGTEAFF
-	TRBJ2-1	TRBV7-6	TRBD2	TGTGCCAGCAACCGCGGGCGGGGGGGCCGAGGTTACAATGAGCAGTTCTTC	CASNRGRGGRGYNEQFF
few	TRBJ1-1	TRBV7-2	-	TGTGCCAGCAGCCCCCAACCCCGGGTCACTGAAGCTTTCTTT	CASSPQPRVTEAFF
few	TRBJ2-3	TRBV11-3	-	TGTGCCAGCAGCCGGGACCTTACAGGCACAGATACGCAGTATTTT	CASSRDLTGTDTQYF
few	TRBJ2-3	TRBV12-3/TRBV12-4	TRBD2	TGTGCCAGCAGTGGGAGGGGCGGGGAGCTACGGTATTTT	CASSGRGGELRYF
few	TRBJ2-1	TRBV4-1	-	TGCGCCAGCAGCCAAATTTGGGGTAGCGATGAGCAGTTCTTC	CASSQIWGSDEQFF
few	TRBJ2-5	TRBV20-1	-	TGCAGTGCTAGCCCTATGGCCTCCCGGTACCAAGAGACCCAGTACTTC	CSASPMASRYQETQYF
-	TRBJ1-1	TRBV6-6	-	TGTGCCAGCAGTTACGCCGTCACGACTCCCACTGAAGCTTTCTTT	CASSYAVTTPTEAFF
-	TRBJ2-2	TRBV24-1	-	TGTGCCACCGGCAGGTTGGACACCGGGGAGCTGTTTTTT	CATGRLDTGELFF
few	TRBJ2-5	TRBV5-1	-	TGCGCCAGCAGCCGAATCACGATACCCCGACTGGCGGGGATCCAAGAGACCCAGTACTTC	CASSRITIPRLAGIQETQYF
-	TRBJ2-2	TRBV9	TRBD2	TGTGCCAGCAGCCTCGGGGGAGGGCAGGCCGGGGAGCTGTTTTTT	CASSLGGGQAGELFF
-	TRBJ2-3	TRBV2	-	TGTGCCAGCAGTGAAGCGCTTTATCGTAGCACAGATACGCAGTATTTT	CASSEALYRSTDTQYF
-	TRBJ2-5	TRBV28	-	TGTGCCAGCAGTCCCCCGGACAGCCAAGAGACCCAGTACTTC	CASSPPDSQETQYF
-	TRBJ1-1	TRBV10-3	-	TGTGCCACCGCGAAGAACGACAGATTGAACACTGAAGCTTTCTTT	CATAKNDRLNTEAFF
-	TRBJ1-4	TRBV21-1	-	TGTGCCAGCAGCAAAGGGACAGGGGCGACCTCTAATGAAAAACTGTTTTTT	CASSKGTGATSNEKLFF
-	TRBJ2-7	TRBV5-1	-	TGCGCCAGCAGCTTGTTTCAGGGCGGAGGCGTAAGGGGCGAGCAGTACTTC	CASSLFQGGGVRGEQYF
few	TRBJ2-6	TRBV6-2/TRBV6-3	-	TGTGCCAGCAATACACCCCTTGGTGGGGCCAACGTCCTGACTTTC	CASNTPLGGANVLTF
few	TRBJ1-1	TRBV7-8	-	TGTGCCAGCAGCTCCGTACAAGGACGATCCATGAACACTGAAGCTTTCTTT	CASSSVQGRSMNTEAFF